This T cell receptor (beta chain) was recorded in a study of Ad26.COV2.S vaccination and SARS-CoV-2 variants. Treatment of the sample: 19 received Ad26.COV2.S at low or high dose, single or two shots; roughly 5 received placebo; per-sample allocation not given. Collection of samples fell on day 63 after the first vaccine or placebo injection. The donor's status was that of an adult aged 18-55 years in Boston. The CDR3 has 16 residues. From germline, CDR1 is MNHNY and CDR2 SVGAGI (reference sequence). V shed 5 bases, J shed 0 bases, and the junction held 6 bases outside the gene matches. Study-level findings and limits: Spike-specific responses of CD8+ and CD4+ T cells were reported to display substantial breadth after vaccination. Relative to placebo recipients, vaccine recipients exhibited elevated spike-specific TCR breadth. Placebo recipients and vaccine recipients were similar in non-spike TCR breadth.

Remarks on this clone: Antigen unknown.

The protocol was immunoSEQ multiplex PCR, while the TCRdb copy is restricted to in-frame clones and leaves out a portion. The sample consists of 350,000 to 400,000 clones, roughly nine tenths of them appearing once. V usage is TRBV6-6 and J usage is TRBJ1-3; 8 nucleotides line up with TRBD1. The TCR was taken from a person aged 18-65 years who received the Ad26.COV2.S COVID-19 vaccine or a placebo. The specimen was peripheral blood, collected in a trial of Ad26.COV2.S vaccine versus placebo. CDR3 bases: TGTGCCAGCAGTCGAACAGGGGGGAGCTCTGGAAACACCATATATTTT. This gives the protein CASSRTGGSSGNTIYF.